Listed below are T cell receptor beta chains from one sample, sequenced in a study of cytomegalovirus exposure and HLA in healthy donors. Produced via immunoSEQ multiplex PCR; TCRdb's table is partial and in-frame only. The sample yields under 150,000 clones, almost 80% seen once. The sample consisted of PBMCs. All receptors derive from a woman aged 25-40 years in good health and CMV-seronegative. CDR3s include the opening cysteine and the closing phenylalanine or tryptophan. D genes are given only for firm matches. Not all rows give a size; the values are once, few, many and, for expanded clones, a class.

D gene: NA; clone size: NA; V gene: TRBV5-1; J gene: TRBJ1-1; CDR3 protein: CASSLEGQRRNTEAFF; CDR3 DNA: TGCGCCAGCAGCTTGGAAGGACAGCGGCGGAACACTGAAGCTTTCTTT
D gene: TRBD2; clone size: NA; V gene: TRBV6-5; J gene: TRBJ2-2; CDR3 protein: CASQTSGLGELFF; CDR3 DNA: TGTGCCAGCCAGACTAGCGGCCTAGGGGAGCTGTTTTTT
D gene: NA; clone size: NA; V gene: TRBV9; J gene: TRBJ1-4; CDR3 protein: CASSATGQRDEKLFF; CDR3 DNA: TGTGCCAGCAGTGCAACAGGCCAAAGGGATGAAAAACTGTTTTTT
D gene: TRBD1; clone size: NA; V gene: TRBV6-1; J gene: TRBJ1-2; CDR3 protein: CASTDQGAHYGYTF; CDR3 DNA: TGTGCCAGCACCGACCAGGGGGCTCACTATGGCTACACCTTC
D gene: TRBD2; clone size: NA; V gene: TRBV4-1; J gene: TRBJ2-3; CDR3 protein: CASSQVSTSGTTDTQYF; CDR3 DNA: TGCGCCAGCAGCCAAGTTTCCACTAGCGGGACAACAGATACGCAGTATTTT
D gene: NA; clone size: NA; V gene: TRBV7-2; J gene: TRBJ2-5; CDR3 protein: CASSLANRLVLQETQYF; CDR3 DNA: TGTGCCAGCAGCTTAGCCAACAGACTAGTTCTACAAGAGACCCAGTACTTC
D gene: TRBD1; clone size: NA; V gene: TRBV9; J gene: TRBJ1-6; CDR3 protein: CASSARDRTNSPLHF; CDR3 DNA: TGTGCCAGCAGCGCTCGGGACAGGACAAATTCACCCCTCCACTTT
D gene: TRBD2; clone size: NA; V gene: TRBV7-2; J gene: TRBJ2-5; CDR3 protein: CASSLTSGVETQYF; CDR3 DNA: TGTGCCAGCAGCTTGACTAGCGGGGTAGAGACCCAGTACTTC
D gene: TRBD1; clone size: NA; V gene: TRBV18; J gene: TRBJ2-3; CDR3 protein: CASSPYRGSTDTQYF; CDR3 DNA: TGTGCCAGCTCACCATACAGGGGAAGCACAGATACGCAGTATTTT
D gene: TRBD2; clone size: NA; V gene: TRBV29-1; J gene: TRBJ2-3; CDR3 protein: CSVDGGGPHTDTQYF; CDR3 DNA: TGCAGCGTTGATGGCGGGGGGCCTCACACAGATACGCAGTATTTT
D gene: NA; clone size: NA; V gene: TRBV5-1; J gene: TRBJ2-1; CDR3 protein: CASSLDTYNEQFF; CDR3 DNA: TGCGCCAGCAGCTTGGACACATACAATGAGCAGTTCTTC
D gene: TRBD1; clone size: NA; V gene: TRBV5-4; J gene: TRBJ1-2; CDR3 protein: CASSYPGGAGYTF; CDR3 DNA: TGTGCCAGCAGCTACCCAGGGGGCGCGGGCTACACCTTC
D gene: TRBD1; clone size: few; V gene: TRBV15; J gene: TRBJ1-4; CDR3 protein: CATSRARQGAREKLFF; CDR3 DNA: TGTGCCACCAGCAGAGCTCGACAGGGGGCGCGAGAAAAACTGTTTTTT
D gene: NA; clone size: few; V gene: TRBV6-1; J gene: TRBJ1-1; CDR3 protein: CASSAGQLNTEAFF; CDR3 DNA: TGTGCCAGCAGTGCAGGACAGCTGAACACTGAAGCTTTCTTT
D gene: TRBD1; clone size: NA; V gene: TRBV18; J gene: TRBJ1-6; CDR3 protein: CASSRDSSYNSPLHF; CDR3 DNA: TGTGCCAGCTCACGGGACAGCTCCTATAATTCACCCCTCCACTTT
D gene: NA; clone size: NA; V gene: TRBV19; J gene: TRBJ2-5; CDR3 protein: CASSIARQGGRQETQYF; CDR3 DNA: TGTGCCAGTAGTATAGCACGACAGGGAGGCCGGCAAGAGACCCAGTACTTC
D gene: TRBD2; clone size: NA; V gene: TRBV4-2; J gene: TRBJ2-1; CDR3 protein: CASSQEGDYINEQFF; CDR3 DNA: TGTGCCAGCAGCCAAGAGGGGGACTATATCAATGAACAGTTCTTC
D gene: NA; clone size: few; V gene: TRBV7-9; J gene: TRBJ1-3; CDR3 protein: CASREGGALSGNTIYF; CDR3 DNA: TGTGCCAGCCGGGAGGGCGGGGCCCTCTCTGGAAACACCATATATTTT
D gene: NA; clone size: NA; V gene: TRBV11-1; J gene: TRBJ2-7; CDR3 protein: CASSLGRDGPYEQYF; CDR3 DNA: TGTGCCAGCAGCTTAGGGCGGGACGGTCCCTACGAGCAGTACTTC
D gene: NA; clone size: NA; V gene: TRBV5-1; J gene: TRBJ1-2; CDR3 protein: CASSLQGAYYGYTF; CDR3 DNA: TGCGCCAGCAGCTTACAGGGTGCGTACTATGGCTACACCTTC
D gene: NA; clone size: NA; V gene: TRBV5-6; J gene: TRBJ2-7; CDR3 protein: CASSQGYEQYF; CDR3 DNA: TGTGCCAGCAGCCAGGGTTACGAGCAGTACTTC
D gene: NA; clone size: NA; V gene: TRBV5-1; J gene: TRBJ2-1; CDR3 protein: CASSRPGTPGNEQFF; CDR3 DNA: TGCGCCAGCAGCCGTCCCGGGACACCAGGGAATGAGCAGTTCTTC